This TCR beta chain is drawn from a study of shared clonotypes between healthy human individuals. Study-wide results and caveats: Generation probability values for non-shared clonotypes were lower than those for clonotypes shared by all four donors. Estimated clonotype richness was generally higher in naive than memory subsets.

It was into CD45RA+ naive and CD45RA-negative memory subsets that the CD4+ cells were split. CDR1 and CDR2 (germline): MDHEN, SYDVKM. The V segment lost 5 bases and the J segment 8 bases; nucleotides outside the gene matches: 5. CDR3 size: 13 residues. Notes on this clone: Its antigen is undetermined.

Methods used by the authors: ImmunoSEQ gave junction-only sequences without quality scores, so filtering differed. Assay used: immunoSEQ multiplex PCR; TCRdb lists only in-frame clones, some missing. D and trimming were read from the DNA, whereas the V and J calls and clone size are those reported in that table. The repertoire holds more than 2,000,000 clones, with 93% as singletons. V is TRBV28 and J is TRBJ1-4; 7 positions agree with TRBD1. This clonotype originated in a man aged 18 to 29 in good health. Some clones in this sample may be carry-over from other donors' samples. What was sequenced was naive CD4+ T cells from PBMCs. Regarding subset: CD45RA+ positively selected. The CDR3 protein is CASSPGGREKLFF. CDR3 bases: TGTGCCAGCAGTCCAGGGGGTAGAGAAAAACTGTTTTTT.